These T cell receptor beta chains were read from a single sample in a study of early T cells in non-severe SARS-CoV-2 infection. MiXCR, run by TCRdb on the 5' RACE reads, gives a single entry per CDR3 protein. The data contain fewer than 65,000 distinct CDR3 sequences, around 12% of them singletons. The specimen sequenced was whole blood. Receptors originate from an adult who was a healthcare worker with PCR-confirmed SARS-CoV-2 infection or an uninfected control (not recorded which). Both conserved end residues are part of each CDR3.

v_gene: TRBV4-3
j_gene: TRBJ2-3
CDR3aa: CASSQDSTSGGLADTQYF

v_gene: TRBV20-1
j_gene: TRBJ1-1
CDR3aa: CSARSRSTEAFF

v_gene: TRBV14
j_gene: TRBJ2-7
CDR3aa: CASSQPETGLPSYEQYF

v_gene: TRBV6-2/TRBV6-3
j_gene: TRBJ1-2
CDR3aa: CASEGGLGGYTF

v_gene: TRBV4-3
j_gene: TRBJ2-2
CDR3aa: CASSPQHGKITGELFF

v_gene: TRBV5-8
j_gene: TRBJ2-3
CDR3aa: CASSLEGVYGTQYF

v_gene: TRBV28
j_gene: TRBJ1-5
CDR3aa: CASLWNRGPGNQPQHF

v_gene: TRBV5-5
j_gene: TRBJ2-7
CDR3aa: CASHNPPGGPGGYEQYF

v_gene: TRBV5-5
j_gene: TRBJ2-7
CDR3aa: CASSFGDRVHEQYF

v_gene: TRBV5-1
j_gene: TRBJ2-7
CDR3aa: CASRKMPGQGAEMGEQYF

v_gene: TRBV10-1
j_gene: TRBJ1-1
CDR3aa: CASSERGLGEAFF

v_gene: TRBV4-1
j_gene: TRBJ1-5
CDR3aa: CASSQDRGQWNQPQHF

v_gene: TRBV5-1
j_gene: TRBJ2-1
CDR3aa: CASSRVTNNEQFF

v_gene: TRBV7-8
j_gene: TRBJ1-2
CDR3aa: CASSLGDRRSYGYTF

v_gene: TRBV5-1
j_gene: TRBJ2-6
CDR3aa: CASSSGQGNAGANVLTF

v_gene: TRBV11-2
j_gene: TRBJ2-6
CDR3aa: CASSSLWWTGTGANVLTF

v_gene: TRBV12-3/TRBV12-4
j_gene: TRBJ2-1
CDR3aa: CASSSGTGSYNEQFF

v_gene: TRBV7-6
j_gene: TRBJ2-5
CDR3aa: CASSSGTGLESQYF

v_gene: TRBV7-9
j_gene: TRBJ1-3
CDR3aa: CASSFLRGRQGSSGNTIYF

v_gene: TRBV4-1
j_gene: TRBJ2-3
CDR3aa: CASSQGPTLSKTDTQYF

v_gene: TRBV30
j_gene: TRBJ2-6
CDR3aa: CAWASGGIGANVLTF

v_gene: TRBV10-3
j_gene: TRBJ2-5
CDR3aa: CAIGPTGSETQYF

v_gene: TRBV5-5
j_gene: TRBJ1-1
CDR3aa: CASSSRMNTEAFF

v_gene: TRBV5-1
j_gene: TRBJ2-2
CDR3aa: CASSSQGPGRATGELFF

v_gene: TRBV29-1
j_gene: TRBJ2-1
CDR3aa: CSVRDSVNEQFF

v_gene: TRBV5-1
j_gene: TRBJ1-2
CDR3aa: CASSLAGYGLQKWDNYGYTF

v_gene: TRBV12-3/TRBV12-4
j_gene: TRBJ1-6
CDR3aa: CASSLKGPDSPLHF

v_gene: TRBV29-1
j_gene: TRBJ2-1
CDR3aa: CSVGMRVENEQFF

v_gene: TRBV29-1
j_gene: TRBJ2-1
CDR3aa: CSVGQGSYNEQFF

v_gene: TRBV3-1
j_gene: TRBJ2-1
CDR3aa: CASSQVSGVSNEQFF

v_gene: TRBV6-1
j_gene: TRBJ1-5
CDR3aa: CASGDRGLVPQHF

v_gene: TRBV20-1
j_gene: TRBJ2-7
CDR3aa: CSARGRDRYYEQYF

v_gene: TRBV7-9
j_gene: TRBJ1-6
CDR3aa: CATGTHSSYNSPLHF

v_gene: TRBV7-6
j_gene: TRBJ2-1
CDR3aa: CASSLAGGRNEQFF

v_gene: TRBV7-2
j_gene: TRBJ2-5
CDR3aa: CASSLIRGANQETQYF

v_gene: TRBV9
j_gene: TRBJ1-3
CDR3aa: CASSVAQAGNTIYF

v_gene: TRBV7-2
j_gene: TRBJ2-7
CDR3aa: CASSLTGNPYEQYF

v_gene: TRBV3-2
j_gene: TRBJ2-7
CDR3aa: CASSQVRTVSYEQYF

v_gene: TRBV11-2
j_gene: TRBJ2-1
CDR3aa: CASSPYFGISYNEQFF

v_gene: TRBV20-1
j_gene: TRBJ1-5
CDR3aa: CSAPFGGRNQPQHF

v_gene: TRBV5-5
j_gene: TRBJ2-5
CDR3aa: CASSPVTGTGLQETQYF

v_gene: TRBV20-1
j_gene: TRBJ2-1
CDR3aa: CSATDHPSGGAGEQFF

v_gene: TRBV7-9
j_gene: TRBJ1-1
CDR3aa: CASSLPTGRWEAFF

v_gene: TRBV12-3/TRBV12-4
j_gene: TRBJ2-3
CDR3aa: CASSLTGQYSF

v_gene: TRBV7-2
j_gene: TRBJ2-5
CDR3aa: CASSLEGAAVGGTQYF

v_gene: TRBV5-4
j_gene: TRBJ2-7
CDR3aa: CASSLTSGTYEQYF

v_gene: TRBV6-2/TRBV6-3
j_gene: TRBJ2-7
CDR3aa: CASSTRQGGHYEQYF

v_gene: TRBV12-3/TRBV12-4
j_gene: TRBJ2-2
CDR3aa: CASTLTSGVTGELFF

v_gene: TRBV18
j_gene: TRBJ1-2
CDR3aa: CASSPGRYNYGYTF

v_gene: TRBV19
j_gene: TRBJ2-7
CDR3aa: CASSILAGPIYEQYF

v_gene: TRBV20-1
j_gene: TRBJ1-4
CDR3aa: CSALPGSENEKLFF

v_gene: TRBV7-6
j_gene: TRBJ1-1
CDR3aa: CASSLAGGADTEAFF

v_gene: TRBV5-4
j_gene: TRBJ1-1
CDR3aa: CASSFGNSYTEAFF